What follows describes a single TCR beta chain. Using its own MiXCR run on the multiplex PCR reads, TCRdb lists one record per CDR3 protein. There are around 130,000 distinct CDR3 sequences in the sample; 20% to 25% occur only once, and roughly 2.2% lies in the top ten. The data are from a study of breast tumors, draining lymph nodes, adjacent tissues. From germline, CDR1 is SGHAT and CDR2 FQDESV (reference sequence). V gave up 3 bases and J gave up 4 bases, with 6 bases separating them. The CDR3 spans 12 residues. Samples came from axillary lymph nodes draining the breast cancer. Specimen: axillary lymph node tissue. The receptor was isolated from a female donor with breast cancer. Some clones in this sample may be carry-over from other donors' samples. The chain joins TRBV11-1 to TRBJ1-1; D ambiguous. CDR3: CASSFRGTEAFF. The DNA of the CDR3 is TGTGCCAGCAGCTTCAGAGGCACTGAAGCTTTCTTT.